This T cell receptor beta chain was documented in a study of blood T cells in healthy people across ages. Using a J-beta primer mix together with a sample-barcoded 5' primer, a second PCR was run for roughly 6 to 12 cycles. Researchers report that a template-switch adaptor with 12 random nucleotides tagged each cDNA molecule. TCRdb reprocessed the 5' RACE reads with MiXCR, giving one entry per CDR3 protein. The sample carries 1.8 million or so distinct CDR3 sequences, about 39% recorded once. The CDR3 is 14 residues long. Germline V gives CDR1 MNHEY, CDR2 SVGEGT. V was clipped by 0 bases and J by 7 bases, with 13 bases between them. Study-level findings and limits: It was held that the diversity estimates obtained from one million T cells were underestimates.

This clonotype turned up a few times. The antigen is undetermined. The source is a human donor in good health. The chain carries TRBV6-2 or TRBV6-3 and TRBJ2-7; D ambiguous. Source material: blood. CDR3 coding DNA: TGTGCCAGCAGTTACTCCCGATCGATAGGTGAGCAGTACTTC. This translates into CASSYSRSIGEQYF.